The 28 T cell receptor beta chains below come from one sample, sequenced in a study of T cells expressing NK-cell markers. TCRdb re-called the 5' RACE reads and shows each CDR3 protein once, DNA omitted. The sample has approximately 380,000 distinct CDR3 sequences, and its top ten clones hold around 4.9%. The sequenced material came from blood T cells: a sorted CD56 or NKG2C T cell subset, CD4+ or CD8+ T cells, or bulk PBMC T cells (not recorded which). The receptor set was obtained from a man aged 18-69 years in good health.

The chain recombines TRBV20-1 with TRBJ2-7. Per germline, CDR1 DFQATT and CDR2 SNEGSKA (reference sequence). The CDR3 consists of 14 residues. The CDR3 loop is CSARERLLYHEQYF.

The rearrangement joins TRBV5-1 to TRBJ2-1; the TCRdb D gene call, TRBD2, has no DNA to confirm it. This CDR3 has 15 residues. The germline CDR1 and CDR2 sequences are SGHRS and YFSETQ. The CDR3 loop is CASSPTSGPGEEQFF.

This CDR3 reads CASSSRASGGRETQYF. The genes are TRBV7-2 and TRBJ2-5; TCRdb's D call of TRBD2 is untestable without DNA. The germline gives CDR1 SGHTA, CDR2 FQGNSA. The length of the CDR3 is 16 residues.

This rearrangement joins TRBV20-1 to TRBJ1-4; TCRdb names TRBD1, which stays unverified in the absence of DNA. Germline CDR1 and CDR2: DFQATT and SNEGSKA (reference sequence). The CDR3 contains 16 residues. This chain's CDR3 is CSARAPSGFANEKLFF.

The J gene is TRBJ1-1, the V gene TRBV5-1; with no DNA, the TCRdb D assignment of TRBD1 cannot be verified. The CDR3 sequence is 18 residues long. Germline values: CDR1 SGHRS, CDR2 YFSETQ. The CDR3 spells CASSLVGGQGPRSTEAFF.

CDR3 region: CASRWGGGGSYNEQFF. This rearrangement joins TRBV5-5 to TRBJ2-1; the D call from TCRdb, TRBD1, cannot be confirmed without DNA. The CDR3 totals 16 residues. Germline V gives CDR1 SGHKS, CDR2 YYEKEE (reference sequence). Looking up the rest from reference TRBV5-5 and TRBJ2-1 gives the full variable domain: DAGVTQSPTHLIKTRGQQVTLRCSPISGHKSVSWYQQVLGQGPQFIFQYYEKEERGRGNFPDRFSARQFPNYSSELNVNALLLGDSALYLCASRWGGGGSYNEQFFGPGTRLTVL.

The V gene is TRBV7-2, the J gene TRBJ2-1; the TCRdb D gene call, TRBD2, has no DNA to confirm it. Germline assignment: CDR1 SGHTA and CDR2 FQGNSA. The length of the CDR3 is 14 residues. This CDR3 reads CASSLAGGGYEQFF.

The rearrangement links TRBV5-1 to TRBJ2-2; TCRdb reports TRBD1, a call that lacks DNA to check it against. CDR3 length equals 14 residues. Germline CDR1 reads SGHRS; CDR2 reads YFSETQ. The CDR3 protein is CASSLIFRDRELFF. Drawing the rest from reference TRBV5-1 and TRBJ2-2, the complete variable domain is KAGVTQTPRYLIKTRGQQVTLSCSPISGHRSVSWYQQTPGQGLQFLFEYFSETQRNKGNFPGRFSGRQFSNSRSEMNVSTLELGDSALYLCASSLIFRDRELFFGEGSRLTVL.

The genes are TRBV3-1 and TRBJ2-5. The CDR3 loop spans 14 amino acids. Looked up from germline, CDR1 is LGHDT and CDR2 is YNNKEL (reference sequence). CDR3: CASSLASKTETQYF.

The chain joins TRBV19 to TRBJ1-2; checking the TCRdb D call of TRBD1 is not possible without DNA. Germline CDR1 reads LNHDA; CDR2 reads SQIVND (reference sequence). The CDR3 contains 13 residues. CDR3 residues: CASSPWDRSGYTF.

J is TRBJ2-7 and V is TRBV4-1. Germline V gene lookup returns CDR1 MGHRA and CDR2 YSYEKL. CDR3 length equals 14 residues. This CDR3 is CASSQVLAIDEQYF.

The rearrangement joins TRBV15 to TRBJ2-7; the D gene TCRdb calls, TRBD2, cannot be checked with no DNA. The CDR3 extends over 14 amino acids. The V gene's germline CDR1 is LNHNV and CDR2 YYDKDF (reference sequence). The chain's CDR3 is CATSSPSLASEQYF.

CDR3 region: CATRRQGRGTQYF. The V and J genes are TRBV15 and TRBJ2-3; TCRdb indicates TRBD1, and absent DNA this call remains unverified. Germline-derived CDR1 and CDR2 are LNHNV and YYDKDF (reference sequence). CDR3 length: 13 amino acids.

The chain employs TRBV24-1 and TRBJ1-4. The CDR3 has 14 residues. Germline loops: CDR1 KGHDR, CDR2 SFDVKD. The CDR3: CATSDGTATEKLFF.

This chain uses TRBV12-3 or TRBV12-4 with TRBJ2-1; TCRdb proposes TRBD1, but this gene call is untestable without DNA. The CDR3 loop spans 16 amino acids. CDR3 in amino acids: CASSLRRGGVFGEQFF.

The chain recombines TRBV20-1 with TRBJ1-2; TCRdb's D call, TRBD1, is unchecked because there is no DNA. CDR3 length: 12 amino acids. In germline, CDR1 is DFQATT, CDR2 SNEGSKA (reference sequence). This CDR3 is CSAPQGTYGYTF.

The V call is TRBV14, the J call TRBJ2-7; with no DNA, the TCRdb D assignment of TRBD1 cannot be verified. Germline V lookup: CDR1 SGHDN, CDR2 FVKESK. The CDR3 spans 14 residues. CDR3 loop: CASSPIDRGYEQYF.

The CDR3 is CAWSVGRAREQYF. This chain uses TRBV30 with TRBJ2-7; TCRdb's D call of TRBD1 is untestable without DNA. Looked up from germline, CDR1 is GTSNPN and CDR2 is SVGIG (reference sequence). The CDR3 is 13 residues long.

The chain recombines TRBV7-9 with TRBJ2-7; there is no DNA to check the TCRdb D call of TRBD1. Germline-derived CDR1 and CDR2 are SEHNR and FQNEAQ (reference sequence). This CDR3 region has 14 residues. The CDR3 is CASSLTGRQGEQYF.

This chain joins TRBV5-1 and TRBJ2-1; TCRdb designates TRBD1, a call that cannot be tested without DNA. The germline V gene has CDR1 SGHRS and CDR2 YFSETQ. The CDR3 is 19 amino acids. The CDR3 sequence: CASSFLPGILPTRYNEQFF.

This rearrangement joins TRBV2 to TRBJ1-1. The CDR3 runs 15 residues. Germline V gene lookup returns CDR1 SNHLY and CDR2 FYNNEI. CDR3 amino acids: CASGRDLNMNTEAFF.

The chain couples TRBV4-2 to TRBJ2-1; the TCRdb call, TRBD1, lacks DNA for checking. CDR3 length: 18 residues. Germline V CDR1 and CDR2: LGHNA, YNFKEQ. The CDR3 spells CASSQVSSGGGSHNEQFF.

The CDR3 sequence is CASSPFSLRGQKSNEQFF. The chain combines TRBV18 with TRBJ2-1; without DNA, the TCRdb call of TRBD2 cannot be checked. The germline V gene encodes CDR1 KGHSH and CDR2 LQKENI. The CDR3 is 18 residues long.

V and J are TRBV12-3 or TRBV12-4 and TRBJ2-3. The CDR3 is 15 residues long. This chain's CDR3 is CASSLGQGRADTQYF.

The chain employs TRBV6-6 and TRBJ2-2. The CDR3 covers 13 residues. CDR1 is MNHNY, CDR2 SVGAGI, per germline (reference sequence). This CDR3 reads CASTHSYTGELFF.

V gene TRBV18 combines with J gene TRBJ2-7. Germline V gene data show CDR1 as KGHSH and CDR2 as LQKENI. The CDR3 sequence is 15 residues long. CDR3 loop: CASSPAQLLSYEQYF.

The genes are TRBV5-1 and TRBJ2-1; TCRdb's assignment of TRBD1 cannot be checked, as there is no DNA. CDR3 length: 15 amino acids. CDR1 and CDR2 (germline): SGHRS, YFSETQ. The CDR3 sequence: CASSSYRVGVNEQFF.

The chain links TRBV15 to TRBJ1-4. The CDR3 length is 15 residues. Germline loops: CDR1 LNHNV, CDR2 YYDKDF (reference sequence). The CDR3 loop is CATSRRRVSNEKLFF. Looking up the rest from reference TRBV15 and TRBJ1-4 gives the full variable domain: DAMVIQNPRYQVTQFGKPVTLSCSQTLNHNVMYWYQQKSSQAPKLLFHYYDKDFNNEADTPDNFQSRRPNTSFCFLDIRSPGLGDTAMYLCATSRRRVSNEKLFFGSGTQLSVL.